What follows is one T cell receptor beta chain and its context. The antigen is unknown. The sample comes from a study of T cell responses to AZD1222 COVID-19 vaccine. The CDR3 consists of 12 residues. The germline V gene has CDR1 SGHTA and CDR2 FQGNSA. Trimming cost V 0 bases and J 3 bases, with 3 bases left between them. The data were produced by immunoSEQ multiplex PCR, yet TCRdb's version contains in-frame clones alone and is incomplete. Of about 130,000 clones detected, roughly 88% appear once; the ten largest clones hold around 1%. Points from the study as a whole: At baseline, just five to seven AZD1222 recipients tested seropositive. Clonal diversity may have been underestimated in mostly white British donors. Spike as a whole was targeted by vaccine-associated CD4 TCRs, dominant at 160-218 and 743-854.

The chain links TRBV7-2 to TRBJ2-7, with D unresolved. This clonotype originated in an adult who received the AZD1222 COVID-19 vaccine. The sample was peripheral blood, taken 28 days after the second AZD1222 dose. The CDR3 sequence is CASSLARYEQYF. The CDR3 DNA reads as TGTGCCAGCAGCTTAGCCCGCTACGAGCAGTACTTC.